This entry describes one T cell receptor beta chain. The antigen remains unidentified. One end of the junction does not line up with germline, which may come from a read error. CDR1 and CDR2 (germline): SGHRS, YFSETQ. The CDR3 loop spans 15 amino acids. This sample is part of a study of tumor and adjacent non-tumor tissue in lung cancer. Study summary: Stage I to III disease affected roughly ten men and several women aged roughly 30 to 80. Each sample yielded around 4 million productive TCRbeta reads on average. Broader study findings: Higher tumor TCR diversity was associated with shorter survival.

The template was RNA from unsorted bulk tissue. A modified ARM-PCR protocol with three rounds of nested PCR amplified TCRbeta. One entry per CDR3 protein, called by TCRdb with MiXCR from the multiplex PCR reads. Among around 140,000 distinct CDR3 sequences listed, around 61% were seen once. The source is a man aged 55 to 69 with small cell lung cancer. V and J are TRBV5-1 and TRBJ2-3, with TRBD1 matching 7 bases. The sequenced sample consisted of lung tumor tissue. The CDR3 sequence is CASNLGQPNTDTQYF. The DNA of the CDR3 is TGCGCCAGCAACTTGGGACAGCCAAACACAGATACGCAGTATTTC.